This T cell receptor beta chain was found in a study of T cell responses to AZD1222 COVID-19 vaccine. Study findings and constraints: Spike-specific TCR repertoires showed rising breadth and depth after two AZD1222 doses. Dominant at 160-218 and 743-854, vaccine-associated CD4 TCRs also spanned spike. It should be noted that donors were predominantly white British and more often female, and clonal diversity was possibly underestimated.

The CDR3 has 17 amino acids. On this clone itself: Its antigen is still unknown.

The table came from immunoSEQ multiplex PCR; TCRdb's copy has only in-frame clones and leaves some out. The table lists over 110,000 clones, around 87% of them singletons. The chain employs TRBV21-1 and TRBJ2-7; TRBD2 reflects the table's D call only, with no check against the DNA. TRBV21-1 is labeled a pseudogene. The receptor comes from an adult in good health. The sample in question was peripheral blood, obtained on day 0 of AZD1222 vaccination. CDR3 region: CASSKATAASGSYEQYF. The CDR3 DNA is TGTGCCAGCAGCAAAGCAACGGCAGCGTCTGGTTCCTACGAGCAGTACTTC.